This TCR beta chain is drawn from a study of T cells after yellow fever vaccination. Synthesis of TCR cDNA relied on 5'RACE template switching, which attached a universal primer site and UMIs. MiXCR, applied by TCRdb to the 5' RACE reads, yields one record per CDR3 protein. The table lists approximately 140,000 distinct CDR3 sequences, roughly 8.2% of them singletons, with roughly 0.73% in the top ten. This clonotype was observed a handful of times. V lost 0 bases, J lost 5 bases, and 5 bases lay in between. The CDR3 runs 13 residues. Germline V CDR1 and CDR2: SGHNT, YYREEE (reference sequence). The J gene is TRBJ2-2, the V gene TRBV5-4; D is undetermined. The sequences come from CD4+ T cells sorted from PBMCs, collected 5 days after the yellow fever booster vaccination. The receptor was isolated from a young man who received the YFV17D yellow fever vaccine. As DNA, the CDR3 is TGTGCCAGCAGCTTGGTAGTGACCGGGGAGCTGTTTTTT. Amino acid sequence: CASSLVVTGELFF.